The present entry profiles one TCR beta chain with its context. These data come from a study of blood T cell repertoires in COVID-19. Study as a whole: The analysed material was cDNA or gDNA that came from T cells, B-cell-depleted T cells, or PBMCs.

Profiled with immunoSEQ multiplex PCR; TCRdb holds only in-frame clones, not every one. The table records about 150,000 clones, 75% to 90% of them present only once. The CDR3 sequence is 15 residues long. Germline CDR1 is SNHLY and CDR2 is FYNNEI. The V gene end was trimmed by 4 bases and the J gene end by 0 bases; junction bases not matched to a gene: 2. The gene calls are TRBV2 and TRBJ1-5; TRBD1 aligns across 8 bases. The source material was peripheral blood. The receptor was derived from a woman aged 65 to 85 with acute or convalescent COVID-19. CDR3 residues: CASSATGVSNQPQHF. The CDR3, as DNA: TGTGCCAGCAGTGCGACAGGGGTTAGCAATCAGCCCCAGCATTTT.